The 13 T cell receptor beta chains presented below share a single source sample, sequenced in a study of memory CD4+ T cells and cytomegalovirus serostatus. Single viable CD3+CD4+CD8-CD45RO+ cells were sorted as the memory CD4+ T cells. TCRdb keeps only in-frame clones here, not all; method: immunoSEQ multiplex PCR. The sample holds 80,000 to 100,000 clones, 80% seen once. The source material was memory CD4+ T cells from blood. The receptor source for this set is an adult in good health and CMV-seropositive.

This clone was seen a single time. CDR3 residues: CASSVAWGLADTQYF. In nucleotides, the CDR3 is TGTGCCAGCAGCGTAGCCTGGGGACTGGCGGATACGCAGTATTTT. The chain carries TRBV9 and TRBJ2-3, with D possibly TRBD2 on 6 matching bases. The CDR3 totals 15 residues. Deletions cut 0 bases from V and 6 bases from J, with 14 bases between. CDR1 is SGDLS and CDR2 is YYNGEE in the germline V gene.

This clone was recorded only once. The rearrangement uses TRBV2 and TRBJ2-5; perhaps TRBD1 as D (5 bases). This CDR3 region has 13 residues. Germline V CDR1 and CDR2: SNHLY, FYNNEI. Trimming cost V 7 bases and J 3 bases, with 12 bases left between them. CDR3 in DNA: TGTGCCAGCAAAGACAGTAGGAAAGAGACCCAGTACTTC. Translating it yields CASKDSRKETQYF. The entire variable domain, with the rest obtained from reference TRBV2 and TRBJ2-5, is as follows: EPEVTQTPSHQVTQMGQEVILRCVPISNHLYFYWYRQILGQKVEFLVSFYNNEISEKSEIFDDQFSVERPDGSNFTLKIRSTKLEDSAMYFCASKDSRKETQYFGPGTRLLVL.

CDR3 loop: CASSFVVASGSDTQYF. The CDR3 DNA reads as TGTGCCAGCAGCTTCGTTGTGGCTAGCGGATCAGATACGCAGTATTTT. This sequence joins TRBV5-4 and TRBJ2-3, with 7 positions matching TRBD2. Trimming removed 2 bases from V and 4 bases from J; junction bases left unmatched: 10. The CDR3 is 16 residues long. Germline V gene lookup returns CDR1 SGHNT and CDR2 YYREEE (reference sequence). The whole variable domain, filled in from reference TRBV5-4 and TRBJ2-3, reads ETGVTQSPTHLIKTRGQQVTLRCSSQSGHNTVSWYQQALGQGPQFIFQYYREEENGRGNFPPRFSGLQFPNYSSELNVNALELDDSALYLCASSFVVASGSDTQYFGPGTRLTVL.

The table lists this clone with a few counts. J is TRBJ1-2 and V is TRBV5-4; TRBD1 might be the D (5 bases). V lost 0 bases and J lost 4, with 10 bases in between. CDR1 is SGHNT, CDR2 YYREEE, per germline (reference sequence). The CDR3 sequence is 14 residues long. The CDR3 loop reads CASSLGQPSYGYTF. DNA of the CDR3: TGTGCCAGCAGCTTGGGACAGCCCTCCTATGGCTACACCTTC.

This sequence joins TRBV28 and TRBJ1-2; TRBD1 matches at 7 bases. The CDR3 runs to 15 residues. Germline assignment: CDR1 MDHEN and CDR2 SYDVKM. After removal of 3 bases from V and 5 bases from J, the junction contained 9 bases not matched to a gene. CDR3 sequence reads: CASSFSGTARYGYTF. CDR3 in DNA: TGTGCCAGCAGTTTCTCCGGGACAGCTCGTTATGGCTACACCTTC.

As regards this clone: At one of its ends the junction is not consistent with the germline gene, which may arise from a read error. The V and J genes are TRBV2 and TRBJ2-2; a possible D gene is TRBD1 (5 bases). Looked up from germline, CDR1 is SNHLY and CDR2 is FYNNEI. The CDR3 runs 13 residues. Written as DNA, the CDR3 is TGTGCCAGCAGAGAAGGGGTATCCGGGGAGCTGTTTTTT. Amino acids: CASREGVSGELFF.

The genes are TRBV6-5 and TRBJ2-5; D is possibly TRBD1 or TRBD2 (5 bases each). CDR1 is MNHEY and CDR2 is SVGAGI in the germline V gene. Trimming shortened V by 5 bases and J by 5 bases, and 15 bases separated the two germline ends. The CDR3 is 14 amino acids. The CDR3 DNA reads as TGTGCCAGCAGTCCCGGGGACCGTCCCGAGACCCAGTACTTC. This codes for CASSPGDRPETQYF.

This chain links TRBV15 with TRBJ2-7; D gene unclear. Germline V gives CDR1 LNHNV, CDR2 YYDKDF (reference sequence). The CDR3 has 15 amino acids. V was cut by 0 bases and J by 7 bases, with 16 bases left in between. Here the CDR3 DNA reads TGTGCCACCAGCAGAGAGAACCGTCGAGATGAGGAGCAGTACTTC. This translates into CATSRENRRDEEQYF.

The rearrangement uses TRBV2 and TRBJ1-5; D gene uncertain. Germline V gene lookup returns CDR1 SNHLY and CDR2 FYNNEI. The CDR3 covers 11 residues. V was pared by 6 bases and J by 12 bases, with 12 bases between. CDR3 region: CASSLGGDQHF. In DNA, the CDR3 is TGTGCCAGCAGCTTAGGCGGGGACCAGCATTTT.

On this clone: The junction does not match germline at one end; this may be a read error. V and J are TRBV5-6 and TRBJ1-2, with unresolved D. Germline loops: CDR1 SGHDT, CDR2 YYEEEE. CDR3 length: 13 amino acids. CDR3 nucleotides: TGTGCCAGCAGTAGGGCAGGCGGCTATGTCTACACCTTC. The encoded protein is CASSRAGGYVYTF.

In its sample, this clone was seen a few times. The chain carries TRBV2 and TRBJ1-5; no firm D call. Trimming removed 5 bases from V and 8 bases from J, with 7 bases in between. The CDR3 contains 11 residues. From germline, CDR1 is SNHLY and CDR2 FYNNEI. The CDR3 DNA is TGTGCCAGCAGTAGTACGGAGCCCCAGCATTTT. Translated: CASSSTEPQHF.

The CDR3 here is CASNPPGDNEKLFF. In nucleotides, the CDR3 is TGTGCCAGCAACCCGCCGGGTGATAATGAAAAACTGTTTTTT. The V gene is TRBV28, the J gene TRBJ1-4; D is unclear. The V and J ends lost 7 bases and 4 bases respectively, with 13 bases between them. Germline CDR1 reads MDHEN; CDR2 reads SYDVKM. The CDR3 contains 14 residues.

This chain connects TRBV6-1 to TRBJ1-1, with D hard to call. The CDR3 sequence is 15 residues long. Germline lookup yields CDR1 MNHNS and CDR2 SASEGT. Deletions cut 1 base from V and 0 bases from J, with 9 bases between. CDR3 coding DNA: TGTGCCAGCAGTGAAGACGGGAGACTGAACACTGAAGCTTTCTTT. This sequence encodes CASSEDGRLNTEAFF.